One and the same sample provided the 30 T cell receptor beta chains below, sequenced in a study of OX40 agonist ivuxolimab in advanced cancers. Measured with immunoSEQ multiplex PCR; TCRdb has only the in-frame clones, and not every one. The data show tens of thousands of clones, with less than 90% seen just once and around 0.93% held by the top ten. The sequenced sample was CD4+ or CD8+ T cells sorted from blood, obtained in a trial of the OX40 agonist ivuxolimab. The source of these receptors is an adult with an advanced solid tumor such as melanoma, head and neck, liver or kidney cancer.

The sample holds a few counts of this clone. J is TRBJ2-7 and V is TRBV20-1; 7 bases are shared with TRBD2. After removal of 5 bases from V and 6 bases from J, the junction contained 4 bases not matched to a gene. This CDR3 contains 11 residues. Germline V CDR1 and CDR2: DFQATT, SNEGSKA (reference sequence). CDR3 bases: TGCAGTGCTTCGTCGGGGGGCGAGCAGTACTTC. Protein: CSASSGGEQYF.

The V call is TRBV19, the J call TRBJ1-2; TRBD1 aligns across 9 bases. CDR1 and CDR2 from the germline V gene are LNHDA and SQIVND (reference sequence). The CDR3 is 17 residues long. Germline trimming cut 6 bases from V and 6 bases from J; bases unmatched to any gene: 17. As DNA, the CDR3 is TGTGCCAGTAGCGACAAGTTTGAGGACAGGGGTATGCATGGCTACACCTTC. It specifies CASSDKFEDRGMHGYTF.

The V gene is TRBV7-2, the J gene TRBJ2-2; 12 nucleotides agree with TRBD2. CDR3 length: 16 amino acids. Trimming at V came to 3 bases and at J to 7 bases, leaving 6 bases not matched to a gene. Germline V gene lookup returns CDR1 SGHTA and CDR2 FQGNSA. This CDR3 reads CASSFGLAGIGGELFF. CDR3 bases: TGTGCCAGCAGCTTCGGACTAGCGGGGATAGGCGGGGAGCTGTTTTTT.

The chain employs TRBV6-1 and TRBJ2-2, with 7 bases matching TRBD1. Germline V gene sequence: CDR1 MNHNS, CDR2 SASEGT. The CDR3 runs 13 residues. J lost 6 bases, V lost 6 bases, and 4 bases had no gene match. For the CDR3, the DNA is TGTGCCAGCAGCGGACAGGCGGCCGGGGAGCTGTTTTTT. Translation gives CASSGQAAGELFF.

The chain links TRBV7-8 to TRBJ2-3, with 8 bases matching TRBD2. This CDR3 contains 17 residues. Germline loops: CDR1 SGHVS, CDR2 FQNEAQ. Trimming removed 0 bases from V and 4 bases from J; junction bases left unmatched: 9. The DNA of the CDR3 is TGTGCCAGCAGCTTAGCGGTTGGGACTAGAGGAGCAGATACGCAGTATTTT. As protein: CASSLAVGTRGADTQYF.

This clone was picked up one time. The rearrangement links TRBV7-2 to TRBJ2-6, with D possibly being TRBD2 (5 bases). V was shortened by 11 bases and J by 1 base, with 12 bases between the two germline ends. The CDR3 is 14 amino acids. CDR1 is SGHTA and CDR2 is FQGNSA in the germline V gene. CDR3 residues: CASLRESGANVLTF. The CDR3 bases are TGTGCCTCGTTGAGGGAGTCTGGGGCCAACGTCCTGACTTTC. Variable domain in full (rest from reference TRBV7-2 and TRBJ2-6): GAGVSQSPSNKVTEKGKDVELRCDPISGHTALYWYRQSLGQGLEFLIYFQGNSAPDKSGLPSDRFSAERTGGSVSTLTIQRTQQEDSAVYLCASLRESGANVLTFGAGSRLTVL.

CDR3 DNA sequence: TGTGCCAGCAGCGTGCTGGGACCGGCCACCGGGGAGCTGTTTTTT. This gives the protein CASSVLGPATGELFF. This chain connects TRBV5-6 to TRBJ2-2; D may be TRBD1 or TRBD2 (5 bases each). The germline V gene has CDR1 SGHDT and CDR2 YYEEEE. V lost 4 bases and J lost 4, with 14 bases in between. The CDR3 extends over 15 amino acids.

The V and J genes are TRBV9 and TRBJ1-2, with D possibly being TRBD1 (5 bases). Germline CDR1 SGDLS, CDR2 YYNGEE. Between the trimmed V and J ends, which lost 4 bases and 4 bases, there was a span of 14 bases. This CDR3 has 14 amino acids. CDR3 sequence reads: CASSMGLYGYGYTF. The CDR3, as DNA: TGTGCCAGCAGCATGGGACTTTACGGCTATGGCTACACCTTC.

This CDR3 is CASSSTGFGGNTIYF. CDR3 nucleotides: TGTGCCAGCAGTTCGACAGGGTTTGGAGGAAACACCATATATTTT. The V and J genes are TRBV6-1 and TRBJ1-3, with 7 bases lining up with TRBD1. Germline values: CDR1 MNHNS, CDR2 SASEGT. CDR3 size: 15 residues. V trimming: 5 bases; J trimming: 4 bases; junction bases outside the gene matches: 8.

The rearrangement uses TRBV5-1 and TRBJ1-3, with D possibly matching TRBD1 (5 bases). Germline V lookup: CDR1 SGHRS, CDR2 YFSETQ. The CDR3 is 14 amino acids. Trimming took off 4 bases at V and 4 bases at J, with 12 bases between the two ends. CDR3 amino acids: CASSPRDGGNTIYF. The CDR3 bases are TGCGCCAGCAGCCCCCGGGACGGAGGAAACACCATATATTTT. The variable domain in full, with the rest retrieved from reference TRBV5-1 and TRBJ1-3, is KAGVTQTPRYLIKTRGQQVTLSCSPISGHRSVSWYQQTPGQGLQFLFEYFSETQRNKGNFPGRFSGRQFSNSRSEMNVSTLELGDSALYLCASSPRDGGNTIYFGEGSWLTVV.

Points on this clone: Other DNA sequences in this sample translate to the same CDR3. The rearrangement joins TRBV5-6 to TRBJ1-2, with a possible D match to TRBD1 (6 bases). The CDR3 is 15 amino acids. Trimming stripped 0 bases from V and 4 bases from J, with 13 bases between. Germline V lookup: CDR1 SGHDT, CDR2 YYEEEE. The CDR3 region has the DNA TGTGCCAGCAGCTTGGGGGGGGGCTGGGGCTATGGCTACACCTTC. Translating gives CASSLGGGWGYGYTF.

The chain uses TRBV6-6 and TRBJ1-5; D is undetermined. There are 12 residues in the CDR3. Trimming removed 6 bases at V and 5 bases at J, with 8 bases between. The germline CDR1 and CDR2 sequences are MNHNY and SVGAGI (reference sequence). Here the CDR3 reads CASRIGDQPQHF. The CDR3, as DNA: TGTGCCAGCAGGATCGGGGATCAGCCCCAGCATTTT.

This rearrangement joins TRBV18 to TRBJ2-5, with TRBD1 matching 8 bases. Per the germline V gene, CDR1 is KGHSH and CDR2 is LQKENI. CDR3 length: 15 residues. V was clipped by 3 bases and J by 4 bases; unmatched bases: 7. The CDR3 sequence: CASSPIRGRSETQYF. DNA for the CDR3: TGTGCCAGCTCACCGATCAGGGGGCGGTCAGAGACCCAGTACTTC. Based on the CDR3 plus reference TRBV18 and TRBJ2-5, the full variable domain is NAGVMQNPRHLVRRRGQEARLRCSPMKGHSHVYWYRQLPEEGLKFMVYLQKENIIDESGMPKERFSAEFPKEGPSILRIQQVVRGDSAAYFCASSPIRGRSETQYFGPGTRLLVL.

This chain links TRBV27 with TRBJ2-6; D is unresolved. The CDR3 contains 15 residues. V lost 4 bases and J lost 4, with 11 bases in between. The V gene's germline CDR1 is MNHEY and CDR2 SMNVEV (reference sequence). The CDR3 is CASSSHGPGANVLTF. CDR3 in DNA: TGTGCCAGCAGTTCGCACGGACCCGGGGCCAACGTCCTGACTTTC.

The chain is built from TRBV7-2 and TRBJ1-3; perhaps TRBD1 as D (6 bases). Germline V gene sequence: CDR1 SGHTA, CDR2 FQGNSA. The CDR3 contains 15 residues. Between the trimmed V and J ends, which lost 7 bases and 1 base, there was a span of 14 bases. In DNA, the CDR3 is TGTGCCAGCACCCTTTGGGGGGCTTCTGGAAACACCATATATTTT. Amino acids: CASTLWGASGNTIYF.

This chain joins TRBV6-5 and TRBJ2-1; 10 bases map to TRBD1. The CDR3 runs to 13 residues. Germline CDR1 is MNHEY and CDR2 is SVGAGI. V was pared by 2 bases and J by 9 bases, with 1 base of the junction left unmatched. The CDR3 spells CASSYRTGGEQFF. CDR3 in DNA: TGTGCCAGCAGTTACCGGACAGGGGGTGAGCAGTTCTTC.

The chain has TRBV4-1 and TRBJ1-2; D ambiguous. This CDR3 is 12 amino acids long. The germline V and J ends were trimmed by 0 bases and 3 bases, with 2 bases remaining between them. Germline V CDR1 and CDR2: MGHRA, YSYEKL. DNA for the CDR3: TGCGCCAGCAGCCAAGAGGACTATGGCTACACCTTC. It translates to CASSQEDYGYTF.

J is TRBJ2-5 and V is TRBV7-3; 7 nucleotides match TRBD1. The J segment lost 3 bases and the V segment lost 2 bases, leaving 0 bases of the junction unmatched. Per the germline V gene, CDR1 is SGHTA and CDR2 is FQGTGA. This CDR3 is 13 amino acids long. Here the CDR3 reads CASSLQGEETQYF. The CDR3 DNA is TGTGCCAGCAGCTTACAGGGGGAAGAGACCCAGTACTTC.

The J gene is TRBJ2-5, the V gene TRBV5-5; 8 nucleotides match TRBD1. Germline CDR1 and CDR2: SGHKS and YYEKEE (reference sequence). The CDR3 is 14 amino acids. The trim removed 3 bases at V and 4 bases at J, leaving 5 bases unmatched. For the CDR3, the DNA is TGTGCCAGCAGCTCCACAGGGGGTATAGAGACCCAGTACTTC. It translates to CASSSTGGIETQYF.

The J gene is TRBJ1-4, the V gene TRBV14; TRBD1 agrees at 8 bases. The CDR3 contains 19 residues. The germline CDR1 and CDR2 sequences are SGHDN and FVKESK. V dropped 1 base and J dropped 7; count of bases not matched to a gene: 17. As DNA, the CDR3 is TGTGCCAGCAGCCAAGGTTGGACAGGGTTGGGCGGGTGGTGTGAAAAACTGTTTTTT. Translating gives CASSQGWTGLGGWCEKLFF.

The table lists this clone with a count of one. The J gene is TRBJ2-3, the V gene TRBV18, with 10 bases matching TRBD2. The CDR3 length is 16 residues. After removal of 5 bases from V and 2 bases from J, the junction contained 7 bases not matched to a gene. CDR1 is KGHSH, CDR2 LQKENI, per germline. The CDR3 spells CASSARLAGPTDTQYF. The CDR3 DNA sequence: TGTGCCAGCTCAGCCAGACTAGCGGGCCCCACAGATACGCAGTATTTT.

V is TRBV5-1 and J is TRBJ2-1; TRBD1 is a possible D gene (5 bases). Germline V CDR1 and CDR2: SGHRS, YFSETQ. The V and J ends lost 2 bases and 7 bases respectively, with 16 bases between them. The CDR3 is 15 amino acids. The DNA for the CDR3 is TGCGCCAGCAGCTTCCGGCAGGGTGAAGGGAATGAGCAGTTCTTC. Its translation is CASSFRQGEGNEQFF.

This clone was counted between two and nine times. Other DNA variants within this sample encode the same CDR3. The genes are TRBV19 and TRBJ1-1; no clear D gene. The V end was cut by 5 bases, the J end by 5 bases, with 15 bases between. The CDR3 is made up of 14 amino acids. Germline V gene sequence: CDR1 LNHDA, CDR2 SQIVND (reference sequence). The CDR3 nucleotides are TGTGCCAGTAGTCCGCGGGATCGTAATACTGAAGCTTTCTTT. Translated: CASSPRDRNTEAFF.

The V call is TRBV10-3, the J call TRBJ2-1; a possible D gene is TRBD2 (5 bases). The CDR3 has 16 amino acids. V was clipped by 2 bases and J by 9 bases, with 20 bases between them. From germline, CDR1 is ENHRY and CDR2 SYGVKD. The CDR3 nucleotides are TGTGCCATCAGTGAGGCTAGCATCGCGAGGAGTCGTGAGCAGTTCTTC. It translates to CAISEASIARSREQFF.

The chain recombines TRBV11-3 with TRBJ2-5; 9 positions match TRBD2. This CDR3 spans 16 amino acids. The germline V gene has CDR1 SGHNT and CDR2 YENEEA. V shed 2 bases, J shed 2 bases, and the junction held 6 bases outside the gene matches. The CDR3 here is CASSLRTSATQETQYF. The CDR3 region has the DNA TGTGCCAGCAGCTTAAGGACTAGCGCTACACAAGAGACCCAGTACTTC.

This chain links TRBV11-3 with TRBJ1-1; D is undetermined. This CDR3 is built from 14 residues. The germline V gene encodes CDR1 SGHNT and CDR2 YENEEA. Between the trimmed V and J ends, which lost 1 base and 2 bases, there was a span of 8 bases. In DNA, the CDR3 is TGTGCCAGCAGCTTAGGGCCCCATAACACTGAAGCTTTCTTT. Encoded protein: CASSLGPHNTEAFF. The variable domain in full, completed from reference TRBV11-3 and TRBJ1-1, reads EAGVVQSPRYKIIEKKQPVAFWCNPISGHNTLYWYLQNLGQGPELLIRYENEEAVDDSQLPKDRFSAERLKGVDSTLKIQPAELGDSAVYLCASSLGPHNTEAFFGQGTRLTVV.

The genes are TRBV28 and TRBJ2-3, with 9 bases that match TRBD2. J lost 10 bases, V lost 2 bases, and 1 base had no gene match. Germline V lookup: CDR1 MDHEN, CDR2 SYDVKM. The CDR3 runs 12 residues. The CDR3 nucleotides are TGTGCCAGCAGTTTAGGCGGGAGGGCGCAGTATTTT. It encodes CASSLGGRAQYF.

This sequence joins TRBV2 and TRBJ2-7; D is ambiguous. The CDR3 runs to 12 residues. Trimming took 3 bases from V and 6 from J, leaving 9 bases between them. The germline V gene has CDR1 SNHLY and CDR2 FYNNEI. DNA of the CDR3: TGTGCCAGCAGTGATCTGCCAGGCGAGCAGTACTTC. The encoded protein is CASSDLPGEQYF.

The V call is TRBV20-1, the J call TRBJ2-1, with TRBD1 as a possible D gene (5 bases). The germline V and J ends were trimmed by 1 base and 12 bases, with 10 bases remaining between them. Germline V CDR1 and CDR2: DFQATT, SNEGSKA (reference sequence). CDR3 length equals 11 residues. Here the CDR3 reads CSARGQGSQFF. Here the CDR3 DNA reads TGCAGTGCTAGAGGGCAGGGATCGCAGTTCTTC.

The chain combines TRBV5-4 with TRBJ2-6; D possibly uses TRBD1 or TRBD2 (5 bases each). CDR1 is SGHNT, CDR2 YYREEE, per germline (reference sequence). V was clipped by 4 bases and J by 2 bases, with 13 bases between them. The CDR3 sequence is 16 residues long. CDR3 coding DNA: TGTGCCAGCAGCCCACCATTGGGACCTGGGGCCAACGTCCTGACTTTC. As protein: CASSPPLGPGANVLTF.